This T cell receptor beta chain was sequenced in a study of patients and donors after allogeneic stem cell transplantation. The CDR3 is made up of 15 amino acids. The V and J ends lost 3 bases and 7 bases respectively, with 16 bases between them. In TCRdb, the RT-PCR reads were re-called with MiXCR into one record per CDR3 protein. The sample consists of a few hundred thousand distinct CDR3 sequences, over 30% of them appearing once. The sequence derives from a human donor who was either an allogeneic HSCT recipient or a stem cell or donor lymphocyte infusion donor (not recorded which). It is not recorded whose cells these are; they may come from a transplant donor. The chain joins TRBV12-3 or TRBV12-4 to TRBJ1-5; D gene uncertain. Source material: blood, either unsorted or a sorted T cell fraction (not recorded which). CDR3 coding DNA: TGTGCCAGCAGTTTCCCGGGGAGGGAGTACCAGCCCCAGCATTTT. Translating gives CASSFPGREYQPQHF.